This TCR beta chain was recorded in a study of response to subunit inactivated influenza vaccine (dated by TCRdb to 2017 to 2018). Looking at the study overall: Deep quantitative T cell receptor repertoire profiling was used in the study to track responses to a trivalent subunit inactivated influenza vaccine.

With respect to this clonotype: Its recognized antigen is unknown. There are no base qualities to consult, and no much larger clone falls within one base.

The investigation overall reported the following: According to the authors, only a limited number of new T cells may be recruited by each seasonal influenza vaccination.

Libraries were made using RT-PCR. Sequenced on an Illumina HiSeq 2500. Starting from the raw public reads, TCRdb applied fastp trimming at Q25, assembled clones with MiXCR and retained in-frame beta chains. Identical CDR3 protein sequences are pooled into one entry, listed with their most common genes and DNA. For this sample the table gives around 470,000 distinct CDR3 sequences, of which 6.5% to 8% were detected only once. The ten biggest clones cover around 13% of the sample. Germline trimming amounts to 2 bases on V and 12 bases on J, with 12 as the count of junction bases outside the gene matches. The germline V gene provides CDR1 MGHRA and CDR2 YSYEKL. The CDR3, from cysteine to phenylalanine, totals 14 residues. Only the CDR3 portion is preserved as DNA: 42 bases, with reading frame beginning at the first base.

This TCR came from a man aged 50 to 69 who received an inactivated influenza vaccine. Donor details come from another sample of the same person, matched by shared clones. The rearrangement joined TRBV4-1 to TRBJ1-2; 7 bases in the junction line up with TRBD1. This specimen was PBMCs from blood, taken less than 30 months after vaccination. The DNA sequence is as follows: TGCGCCAGCAGCCAACGACCCACACAGGGGATACACACCTTC. Translated, it gives CASSQRPTQGIHTF.